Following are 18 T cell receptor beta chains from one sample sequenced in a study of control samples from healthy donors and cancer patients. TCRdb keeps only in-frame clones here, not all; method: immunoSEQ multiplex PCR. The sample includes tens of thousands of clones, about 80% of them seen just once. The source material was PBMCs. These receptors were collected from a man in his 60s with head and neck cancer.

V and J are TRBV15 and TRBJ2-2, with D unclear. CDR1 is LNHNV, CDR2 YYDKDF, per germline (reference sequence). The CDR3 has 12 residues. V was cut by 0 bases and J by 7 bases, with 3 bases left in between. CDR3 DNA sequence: TGTGCCACCAGCAGAGACGGCGGGGAGCTGTTTTTT. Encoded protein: CATSRDGGELFF.

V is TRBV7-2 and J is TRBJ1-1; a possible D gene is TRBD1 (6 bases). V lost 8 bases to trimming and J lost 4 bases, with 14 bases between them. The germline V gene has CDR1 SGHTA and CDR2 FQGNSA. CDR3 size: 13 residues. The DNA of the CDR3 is TGTGCCAGCCGGGGGGGGCTCCTCACTGAAGCTTTCTTT. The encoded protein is CASRGGLLTEAFF.

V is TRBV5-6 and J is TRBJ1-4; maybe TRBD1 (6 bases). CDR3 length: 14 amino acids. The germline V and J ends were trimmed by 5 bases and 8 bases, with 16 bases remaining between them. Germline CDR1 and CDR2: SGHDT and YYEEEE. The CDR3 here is CASRERGSHEKLFF. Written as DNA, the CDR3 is TGTGCCAGCAGGGAAAGGGGGTCGCACGAAAAACTGTTTTTT.

CDR3 sequence reads: CASTLGTYNEQFF. Written as DNA, the CDR3 is TGCGCCAGCACTCTGGGTACCTACAATGAGCAGTTCTTC. The V and J genes are TRBV10-2 and TRBJ2-1; D ambiguous. Per the germline V gene, CDR1 is WSHSY and CDR2 is SAAADI. V was clipped by 7 bases and J by 2 bases, with 9 bases between them. The CDR3 length is 13 residues.

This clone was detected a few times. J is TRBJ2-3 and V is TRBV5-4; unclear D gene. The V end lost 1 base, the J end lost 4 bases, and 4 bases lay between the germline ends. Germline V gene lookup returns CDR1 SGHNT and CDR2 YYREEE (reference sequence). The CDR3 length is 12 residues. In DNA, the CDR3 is TGTGCCAGCAGCTTGTCGGCAGATACGCAGTATTTT. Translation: CASSLSADTQYF.

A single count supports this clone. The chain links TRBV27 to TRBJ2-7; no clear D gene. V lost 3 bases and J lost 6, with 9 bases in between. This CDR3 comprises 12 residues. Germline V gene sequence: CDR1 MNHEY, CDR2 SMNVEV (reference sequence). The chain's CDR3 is CASSFSRTEQYF. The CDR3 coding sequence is TGTGCCAGCAGTTTCAGCCGGACCGAGCAGTACTTC.

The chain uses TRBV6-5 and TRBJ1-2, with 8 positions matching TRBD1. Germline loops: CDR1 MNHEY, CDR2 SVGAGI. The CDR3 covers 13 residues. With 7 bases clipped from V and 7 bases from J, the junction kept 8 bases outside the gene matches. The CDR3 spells CASTSTGEGGYTF. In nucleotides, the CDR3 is TGTGCCAGCACCTCGACAGGGGAAGGTGGCTACACCTTC.

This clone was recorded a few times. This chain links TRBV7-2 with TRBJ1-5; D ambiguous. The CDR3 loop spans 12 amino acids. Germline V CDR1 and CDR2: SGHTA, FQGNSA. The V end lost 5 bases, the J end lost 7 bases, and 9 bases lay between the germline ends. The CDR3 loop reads CASSKLGQPQHF. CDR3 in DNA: TGTGCCAGCAGCAAATTGGGGCAGCCCCAGCATTTT.

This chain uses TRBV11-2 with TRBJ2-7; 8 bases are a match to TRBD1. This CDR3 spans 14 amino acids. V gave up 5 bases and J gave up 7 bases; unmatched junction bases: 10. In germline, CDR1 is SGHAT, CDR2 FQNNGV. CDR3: CASSQGTGLQEQYF. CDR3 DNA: TGTGCCAGCAGCCAGGGGACAGGCCTTCAGGAGCAGTACTTC.

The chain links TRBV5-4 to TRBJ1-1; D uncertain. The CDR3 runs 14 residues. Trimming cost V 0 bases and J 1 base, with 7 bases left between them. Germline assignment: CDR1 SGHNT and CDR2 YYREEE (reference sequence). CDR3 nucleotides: TGTGCCAGCAGCTTGGACAGCTCGAACACTGAAGCTTTCTTT. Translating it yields CASSLDSSNTEAFF.

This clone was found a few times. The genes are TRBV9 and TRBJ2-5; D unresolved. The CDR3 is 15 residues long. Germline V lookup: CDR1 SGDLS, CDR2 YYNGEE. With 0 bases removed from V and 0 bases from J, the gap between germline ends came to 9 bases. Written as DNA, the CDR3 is TGTGCCAGCAGCGTAGCAGGAAAGTACCAAGAGACCCAGTACTTC. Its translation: CASSVAGKYQETQYF.

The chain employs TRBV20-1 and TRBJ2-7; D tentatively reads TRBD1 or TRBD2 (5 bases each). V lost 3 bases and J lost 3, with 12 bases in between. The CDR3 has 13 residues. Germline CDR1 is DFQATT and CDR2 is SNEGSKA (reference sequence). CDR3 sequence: CSASLPGSYEQYF. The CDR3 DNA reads TGCAGTGCTAGTTTGCCAGGGAGCTACGAGCAGTACTTC.

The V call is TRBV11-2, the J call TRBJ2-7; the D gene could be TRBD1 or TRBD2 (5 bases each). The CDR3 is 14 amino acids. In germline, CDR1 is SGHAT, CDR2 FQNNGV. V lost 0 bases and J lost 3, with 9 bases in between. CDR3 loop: CASSLDLGVYEQYF. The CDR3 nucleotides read TGTGCCAGCAGCTTAGACCTGGGGGTCTACGAGCAGTACTTC.

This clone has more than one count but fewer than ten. This CDR3 is CASSPGNSPLHF. CDR3 coding DNA: TGTGCCAGCAGCCCTGGTAATTCACCCCTCCACTTT. The chain is built from TRBV11-2 and TRBJ1-6; no definite D call. CDR1 SGHAT and CDR2 FQNNGV come from the germline V gene. CDR3 length: 12 residues. Trimming stripped 5 bases from V and 6 bases from J, with 5 bases between.

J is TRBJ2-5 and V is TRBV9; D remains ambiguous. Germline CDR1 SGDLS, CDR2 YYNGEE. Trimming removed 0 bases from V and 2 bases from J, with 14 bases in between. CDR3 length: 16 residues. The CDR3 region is CASSVGQRWLQETQYF. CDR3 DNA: TGTGCCAGCAGCGTAGGGCAGAGGTGGCTACAAGAGACCCAGTACTTC. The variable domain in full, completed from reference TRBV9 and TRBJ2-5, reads DSGVTQTPKHLITATGQRVTLRCSPRSGDLSVYWYQQSLDQGLQFLIQYYNGEERAKGNILERFSAQQFPDLHSELNLSSLELGDSALYFCASSVGQRWLQETQYFGPGTRLLVL.

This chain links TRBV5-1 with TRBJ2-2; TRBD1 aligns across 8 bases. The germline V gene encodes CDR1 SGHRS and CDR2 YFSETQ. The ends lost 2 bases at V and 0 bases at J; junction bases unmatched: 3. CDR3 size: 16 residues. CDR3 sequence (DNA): TGCGCCAGCAGCTTTCAGGGGGCGCCGAACACCGGGGAGCTGTTTTTT. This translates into CASSFQGAPNTGELFF.

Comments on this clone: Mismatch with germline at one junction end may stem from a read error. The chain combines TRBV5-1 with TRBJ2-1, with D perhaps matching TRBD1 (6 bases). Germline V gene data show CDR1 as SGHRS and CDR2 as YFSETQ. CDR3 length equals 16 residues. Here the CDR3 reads CANSLFYSGQYNEQFF. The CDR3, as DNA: TGCGCCAACAGCTTGTTTTATTCGGGACAATACAATGAGCAGTTCTTC.

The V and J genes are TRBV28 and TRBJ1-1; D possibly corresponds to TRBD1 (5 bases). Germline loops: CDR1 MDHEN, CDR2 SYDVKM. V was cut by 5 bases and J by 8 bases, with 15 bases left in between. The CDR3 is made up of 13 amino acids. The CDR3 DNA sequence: TGTGCCAGCAGTCCGGAGGGGTACGAGGAAGCTTTCTTT. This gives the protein CASSPEGYEEAFF.